Described below is a single TCR beta chain sequence and its context. This sample is part of a study of Ad26.COV2.S vaccination and SARS-CoV-2 variants. The assay was immunoSEQ multiplex PCR, and TCRdb's table has in-frame clones only and misses some. Altogether roughly 420,000 clones are present, around 89% being singletons, with the ten largest covering about 3.5%. Germline trimming cut 6 bases from V and 4 bases from J; bases unmatched to any gene: 8. CDR3 length equals 14 residues. Germline values: CDR1 MNHEY, CDR2 SMNVEV (reference sequence). Treatment given: around 19 received Ad26.COV2.S at low or high dose, single or two shots; 5 received placebo; per-sample allocation not given. Samples came from day 63 after the first vaccine or placebo injection.

This chain links TRBV27 with TRBJ1-2; TRBD1 agrees at 7 bases. Sequencing was performed on peripheral blood, taken in a trial of Ad26.COV2.S vaccine versus placebo. This receptor was identified in a person between 18 and 60 years old who received the Ad26.COV2.S COVID-19 vaccine or a placebo. CDR3 coding DNA: TGTGCCAGCAGAAACGGCAGGGGGTTCTATGGCTACACCTTC. Amino acids: CASRNGRGFYGYTF.